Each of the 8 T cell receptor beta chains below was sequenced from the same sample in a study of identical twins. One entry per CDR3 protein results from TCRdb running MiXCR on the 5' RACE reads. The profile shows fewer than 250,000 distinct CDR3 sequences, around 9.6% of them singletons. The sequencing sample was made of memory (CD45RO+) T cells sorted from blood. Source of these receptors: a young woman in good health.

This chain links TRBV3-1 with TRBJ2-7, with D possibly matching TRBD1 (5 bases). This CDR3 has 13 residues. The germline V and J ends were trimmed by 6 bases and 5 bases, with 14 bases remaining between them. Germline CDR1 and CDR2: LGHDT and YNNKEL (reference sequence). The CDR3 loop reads CASSSFPGNEQYF. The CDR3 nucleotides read TGTGCCAGCAGTTCGTTCCCAGGGAACGAGCAGTACTTC.

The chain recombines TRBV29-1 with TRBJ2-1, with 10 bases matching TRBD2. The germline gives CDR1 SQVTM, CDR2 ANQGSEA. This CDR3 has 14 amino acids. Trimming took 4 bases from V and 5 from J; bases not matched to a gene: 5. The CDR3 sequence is CSVVRAGGDNEQFF. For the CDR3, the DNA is TGCAGCGTTGTCCGAGCGGGAGGGGACAATGAGCAGTTCTTC.

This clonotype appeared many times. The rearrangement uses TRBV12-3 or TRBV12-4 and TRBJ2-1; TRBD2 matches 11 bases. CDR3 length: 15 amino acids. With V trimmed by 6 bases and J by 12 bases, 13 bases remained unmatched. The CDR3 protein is CASSPSGTSGGGQFF. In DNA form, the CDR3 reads TGTGCCAGCAGCCCCTCCGGGACTAGCGGAGGGGGGCAGTTCTTC.

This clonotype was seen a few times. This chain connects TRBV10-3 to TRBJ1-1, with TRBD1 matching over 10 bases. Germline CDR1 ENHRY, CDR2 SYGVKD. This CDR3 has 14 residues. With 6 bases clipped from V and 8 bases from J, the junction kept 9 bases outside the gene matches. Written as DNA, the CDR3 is TGTGCCATCAGGACGACAGGGGGCTGGGAAGAAGCTTTCTTT. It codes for CAIRTTGGWEEAFF.

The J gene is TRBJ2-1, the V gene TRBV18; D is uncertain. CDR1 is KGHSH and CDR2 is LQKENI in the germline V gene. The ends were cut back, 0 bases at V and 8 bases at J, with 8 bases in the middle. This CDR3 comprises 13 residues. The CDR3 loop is CASSPPTVDEQFF. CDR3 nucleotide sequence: TGTGCCAGCTCACCACCGACGGTCGATGAGCAGTTCTTC. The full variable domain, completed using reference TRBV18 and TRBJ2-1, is NAGVMQNPRHLVRRRGQEARLRCSPMKGHSHVYWYRQLPEEGLKFMVYLQKENIIDESGMPKERFSAEFPKEGPSILRIQQVVRGDSAAYFCASSPPTVDEQFFGPGTRLTVL.

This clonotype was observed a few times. CDR3 DNA sequence: TGTGCCTGGAGCGGAGATCGGGAGCAGTTCTTC. This encodes CAWSGDREQFF. The V gene is TRBV30, the J gene TRBJ2-1; no reliable D call. Deletions cut 3 bases from V and 10 bases from J, with 10 bases between. The CDR3 runs to 11 residues. The germline gives CDR1 GTSNPN, CDR2 SVGIG (reference sequence). Together with reference TRBV30 and TRBJ2-1, the CDR3 gives the full variable domain: SQTIHQWPATLVQPVGSPLSLECTVEGTSNPNLYWYRQAAGRGLQLLFYSVGIGQISSEVPQNLSASRPQDRQFILSSKKLLLSDSGFYLCAWSGDREQFFGPGTRLTVL.

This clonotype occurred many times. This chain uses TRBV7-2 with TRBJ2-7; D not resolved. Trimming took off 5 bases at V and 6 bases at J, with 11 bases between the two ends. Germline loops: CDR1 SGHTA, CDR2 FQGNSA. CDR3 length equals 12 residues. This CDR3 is CASSPTNGEQYF. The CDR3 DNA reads TGTGCCAGCAGCCCTACGAACGGCGAGCAGTACTTC.

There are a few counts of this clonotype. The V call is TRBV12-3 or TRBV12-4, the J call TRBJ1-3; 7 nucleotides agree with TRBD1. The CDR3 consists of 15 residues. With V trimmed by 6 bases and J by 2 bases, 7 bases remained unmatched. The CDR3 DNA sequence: TGTGCCAGCAGGAAAACAGGGGCCCCTGGAAACACCATATATTTT. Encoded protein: CASRKTGAPGNTIYF.